This T cell receptor beta chain was sequenced during a study of blood T cell repertoires in COVID-19. Study overall: In each case, the material was cDNA or gDNA derived from T cells, B-cell-depleted T cells, or PBMCs.

Everyone who took part was roughly 18 to 89 years old, and they came from roughly 25 US areas. Some clones are missing from TCRdb's copy, which holds only in-frame ones; the method was immunoSEQ multiplex PCR. In the table there are 150,000 to 250,000 clones, about 85% of which are singletons. This clone was recorded a few times. The sequence was obtained from a woman under 40 who had recovered from COVID-19. The sequencing input was PBMCs or T cells enriched from blood (not recorded which).

The CDR3: CASSTAQGLYTEAFF. In DNA, the CDR3 is TGTGCCAGCAGCACCGCCCAGGGGCTGTACACTGAAGCTTTCTTT. V usage is TRBV4-2 and J usage is TRBJ1-1; D possibly corresponds to TRBD1 (6 bases). From germline, CDR1 is LGHNA and CDR2 YNFKEQ. The V and J ends lost 5 bases and 3 bases respectively, with 16 bases between them. The CDR3 consists of 15 residues.